This TCR beta chain was observed in a study of blood T cell repertoires in COVID-19. In the study overall: Acute-phase and convalescent COVID-19 samples originated in the United States, Italy and Spain. PBMCs, B-cell-depleted T cells, or T cells provided the cDNA or gDNA that made up the material.

Per the original data handling: Nucleated cell number was recorded as an estimate derived from reference gene primer amplification. The method was immunoSEQ multiplex PCR; TCRdb's version includes in-frame clones alone and lacks a portion of them. V and J calls and clone size are as listed in that table; D and trimming were resolved from the DNA. The sample records 250,000 to 300,000 clones, roughly 85% being singletons. This CDR3 has 13 residues. With 4 bases removed from V and 4 bases from J, the gap between germline ends came to 10 bases. The chain links TRBV12-3 or TRBV12-4 to TRBJ1-1; D is uncertain. Sequencing used peripheral blood. The receptor comes from a man aged 45-60 years with active or convalescent COVID-19. CDR3 nucleotides: TGTGCCAGCAGTTCGGAGCGAACCACTGAAGCTTTCTTT. Protein sequence: CASSSERTTEAFF.